This T cell receptor beta chain stems from a study of blood T cell repertoires in COVID-19. The overall study: In each case, the material was cDNA or gDNA derived from T cells, B-cell-depleted T cells, or PBMCs.

There are 16 residues in the CDR3. Germline-derived CDR1 and CDR2 are SEHNR and FQNEAQ (reference sequence). J gave up 1 base and V 5 bases, and 10 bases lay outside the gene matches. In the original analysis: It was from reference gene primer amplification that nucleated cell counts were estimated. Here immunoSEQ multiplex PCR was the method, and the copy in TCRdb shows in-frame clones only, minus some. V, J and clone size are those of that table, while D and trimming were read from the DNA. The sample contains tens of thousands of clones, roughly four fifths of which appear only once. Specimen: peripheral blood. This chain connects TRBV7-9 to TRBJ1-1; 7 positions agree with TRBD1. The source is a woman aged 55-70 years with acute or convalescent COVID-19. The CDR3 region is CASSPPRTGGNTEAFF. The CDR3, as DNA: TGTGCCAGCAGCCCCCCCCGGACAGGAGGGAACACTGAAGCTTTCTTT.